This T cell receptor (beta chain) stems from a study of human T cells and chemical hapten exposure. Time point indicated: patch test 3, about 24 weeks after DPC sensitization. Regarding treatment: therapeutic diphenylcyclopropenone sensitization with weekly scalp DPC. The study enrolled 18 to 70-year-old alopecia patients suitable for DPC. Unique molecular identifiers were attached to individual cDNA molecules within the library. TCRdb called the RACE reads again in MiXCR, with one record for every CDR3 protein. The data contain some 32,000 distinct CDR3 sequences, almost 6% of them singletons. This clonotype was counted at least ten times. As yet, its antigen is unknown. Losses at the gene ends were 4 bases for V and 5 bases for J; bases not matched to a gene: 11. CDR3 length: 15 residues. Per germline, CDR1 SGHRS and CDR2 YFSETQ. Study-wide points: Those TCRs sitting above 1 in 1000 frequency stayed the same with DPC sensitization. Because they had alopecia, donors may respond immunologically unlike healthy people.

The sequence was collected from a man aged 30 to 45 with alopecia areata. Some clones in this sample may be carry-over from other donors' samples. Sequences were derived from whole blood, sampled in connection with sensitization to the hapten diphenylcyclopropenone (DPC). This sequence joins TRBV5-1 and TRBJ2-7; 8 bases are a match to TRBD1. CDR3 amino acids: CASSPGGAGGDEQYF. The DNA for the CDR3 is TGCGCCAGCAGCCCCGGCGGGGCAGGGGGCGACGAGCAGTACTTC.